One sample yielded the 6 T cell receptor beta chains listed below, sequenced in a study of monozygotic twins with inflammatory bowel disease. TCRdb reprocessed the 5' RACE reads, keeping one entry per CDR3 protein, no DNA. The sample's table shows around 380,000 distinct CDR3 sequences. Sequencing was done on a sample of blood. These receptors were collected from a human donor with ulcerative colitis or Crohn's disease, or a healthy co-twin of an affected twin (not recorded which).

The rearrangement uses TRBV7-9 and TRBJ1-5; there is no DNA to check the TCRdb D call of TRBD1. The CDR3 loop spans 17 amino acids. Germline CDR1 and CDR2: SEHNR and FQNEAQ (reference sequence). This CDR3 is CASSLWQGDAGNQPQHF.

The rearrangement joins TRBV6-2 or TRBV6-3 to TRBJ2-7; the D gene TCRdb calls, TRBD2, cannot be checked with no DNA. CDR3 length: 15 amino acids. Germline V gives CDR1 MNHEY, CDR2 SVGEGT. The CDR3 protein is CASSYGTSGINEQYF.

J is TRBJ2-2 and V is TRBV14; the D call from TCRdb, TRBD2, cannot be confirmed without DNA. Looked up from germline, CDR1 is SGHDN and CDR2 is FVKESK. CDR3 length equals 15 residues. The CDR3 loop is CASSRSGTHTGELFF. Full variable domain (outside the CDR3, taken from reference TRBV14 and TRBJ2-2): EAGVTQFPSHSVIEKGQTVTLRCDPISGHDNLYWYRRVMGKEIKFLLHFVKESKQDESGMPNNRFLAERTGGTYSTLKVQPAELEDSGVYFCASSRSGTHTGELFFGEGSRLTVL.

The chain is built from TRBV6-5 and TRBJ2-2; there is no DNA to check the TCRdb D call of TRBD2. Germline V CDR1 and CDR2: MNHEY, SVGAGI. The CDR3 consists of 15 residues. This CDR3 is CASSYHSGSYRELFF.

The chain is built from TRBV20-1 and TRBJ1-5; TCRdb calls TRBD1, which cannot be checked without DNA. CDR1 and CDR2 from the germline V gene are DFQATT and SNEGSKA (reference sequence). This CDR3 has 16 amino acids. CDR3 loop: CSARGVRVRADQPQHF.

The chain couples TRBV7-9 to TRBJ2-5. The CDR3 sequence is 12 residues long. Looked up from germline, CDR1 is SEHNR and CDR2 is FQNEAQ (reference sequence). CDR3 sequence reads: CASRDYKETQYF.